These T cell receptor beta chains were read from a single sample in a study of technical replicates of blood from a handful of donors. Assay used: immunoSEQ multiplex PCR; TCRdb lists only in-frame clones, some missing. The sample has about 79,000 clones, around 94% seen once. Sequenced: T cells isolated from PBMCs. Source of these receptors: a human donor in good health. Both conserved end residues are part of each CDR3. The order of the fields is J gene, D gene, V gene, CDR3 length, clone size, CDR3 DNA, CDR3 protein. A D gene is named only where the DNA matches it firmly. Size is stated for part of the rows, as once, few or many counts, or as a class when the clone is expanded.

TRBJ1-2	-	TRBV6-1	13	once	TGTGCCAGCAGGCCAATACAGGGCTATGGCTACACCTTC	CASRPIQGYGYTF
TRBJ1-2	-	TRBV4-1	12	once	TGCGCCAGCAGCCGGCCGCGGAGTGGCTACACCTTC	CASSRPRSGYTF
TRBJ2-7	-	TRBV5-1	15	-	TGCGCCAGCAGCCTGGGTAGAGGTAGCGGAAGGGAGCAGTACTTC	CASSLGRGSGREQYF
TRBJ1-1	-	TRBV13	12	few	TGTGCCAGCAGCTTCACACACACTGAAGCTTTCTTT	CASSFTHTEAFF
TRBJ1-2	-	TRBV7-6	13	-	TGTGCCAGCAGCTTAGGAGTAGACTATGGCTACACCTTC	CASSLGVDYGYTF
TRBJ1-1	-	TRBV19	15	-	TGTGCCAGTAGTTATCCCCGGGGTTGGGACACTGAAGCTTTCTTT	CASSYPRGWDTEAFF
TRBJ2-3	TRBD2	TRBV11-3	17	-	TGTGCCAGCAGCTTAAGGGAGGCGGGGGAAGACACAGATACGCAGTATTTT	CASSLREAGEDTDTQYF
TRBJ2-7	-	TRBV7-8	14	-	TGTGCCAGCAGCTTAGCGTGGGTAGCTGACGAGCAGTACTTC	CASSLAWVADEQYF
TRBJ1-2	TRBD1	TRBV28	14	-	TGTGCCAGCAGTTTTGGACAGGGGGCCTATGGCTACACCTTC	CASSFGQGAYGYTF
TRBJ1-4	TRBD1	TRBV28	16	-	TGTGCCAGCAGTTCTGCCCCGACAGGGGGCAACGAAAAACTGTTTTTT	CASSSAPTGGNEKLFF
TRBJ1-2	-	TRBV30	12	-	TGTGCCTGGAGTAGAGAGTTCTATGGCTACACCTTC	CAWSREFYGYTF
TRBJ1-1	-	TRBV2	11	-	TGTGCCAGCTCCCCGCCGGGAAGAGCTTTCTTT	CASSPPGRAFF
TRBJ1-2	-	TRBV6-1	14	-	TGTGCCAGCAGAGGGGGGGCAGGACCCTATGGCTACACCTTC	CASRGGAGPYGYTF
TRBJ2-7	-	TRBV28	12	-	TGTGCCAGCAGTTCGTCCCTCTACGAGCAGTACTTC	CASSSSLYEQYF
TRBJ1-4	-	TRBV18	14	-	TGTGCCAGCTCACCCCTCTGGGGGCGAGAAAAACTGTTTTTT	CASSPLWGREKLFF
TRBJ1-5	TRBD1	TRBV12-5	18	-	TGTGCTAGTGGTGAGGGACAGTCATCATTGGATAGCAATCAGCCCCAGCATTTT	CASGEGQSSLDSNQPQHF
TRBJ1-1	-	TRBV28	15	-	TGTGCCAGCAGTTTAATCGGGACACCGAACACTGAAGCTTTCTTT	CASSLIGTPNTEAFF
TRBJ2-7	-	TRBV5-5	13	-	TGTGCCAGCAGCTTGGGGGACACCTACGAGCAGTACTTC	CASSLGDTYEQYF
TRBJ1-6	-	TRBV19	15	-	TGTGCCAGTAGTCCCTCGGACAATCCGAATTCACCCCTCCACTTT	CASSPSDNPNSPLHF
TRBJ2-7	TRBD2	TRBV15	16	-	TGTGCCACCCAGCGACTAGCGGACTTGGTACGGTACGAGCAGTACTTC	CATQRLADLVRYEQYF
TRBJ2-5	-	TRBV19	12	-	TGTGCCAGTAGTGCAGTCCAAGAGACCCAGTACTTC	CASSAVQETQYF
TRBJ2-5	-	TRBV11-1	17	-	TGTGCCAGCAGCTTGGATATTGGCATCTCCCTCAGCGGGACCCAGTACTTC	CASSLDIGISLSGTQYF
TRBJ1-4	-	TRBV19	16	-	TGTGCCAGTTCCGCCCCCGGGGGAAGGGGTAATGAAAAACTGTTTTTT	CASSAPGGRGNEKLFF
TRBJ2-1	TRBD1	TRBV14	15	-	TGTGCCAGCAGCCAACGACAGGGGATTACCAATGAGCAGTTCTTC	CASSQRQGITNEQFF
TRBJ1-3	TRBD1	TRBV30	14	-	TGTGCCGCCAGGGACAGGGTAACTGGAAACACCATATATTTT	CAARDRVTGNTIYF
TRBJ1-2	TRBD1	TRBV27	13	-	TGTGCCAGTACTCCAGGGGGGCGCGGTGGCTACACCTTC	CASTPGGRGGYTF
TRBJ1-3	-	TRBV25-1	13	-	TGTGCCAGCAGTGACCCTTGGTCGGACACCATATATTTT	CASSDPWSDTIYF
TRBJ1-2	TRBD1	TRBV6-1	15	-	TGTGCCAGCAACCGACAGGGCGTATATAACTATGGCTACACCTTC	CASNRQGVYNYGYTF
TRBJ2-1	TRBD2	TRBV5-1	16	once	TGCGCCAGCAGCTTGGGCGGGGGGGCCTCGGTGAATGAGCAGTTCTTC	CASSLGGGASVNEQFF
TRBJ2-3	TRBD1	TRBV19	17	-	TGTGCCAGTAGTAGAGGGGGACAGGGCCTCATCACAGATACGCAGTATTTT	CASSRGGQGLITDTQYF
TRBJ2-3	TRBD1	TRBV30	12	-	TGTGCCCAATCGACAGGGGCCGATACGCAGTATTTT	CAQSTGADTQYF
TRBJ1-2	-	TRBV25-1	12	-	TGTGCCAGCAGAAATGACTACTATGGCTACACCTTC	CASRNDYYGYTF
TRBJ1-1	TRBD1	TRBV11-3	15	once	TGTGCCAGCAGACCTACAGGGGACGAGGACACTGAAGCTTTCTTT	CASRPTGDEDTEAFF
TRBJ2-2	TRBD2	TRBV10-3	18	-	TGTGCCATCCTCGCCGGGACTAGCGGGAGCGGTGGGGCCGGGGAGCTGTTTTTT	CAILAGTSGSGGAGELFF
TRBJ1-2	-	TRBV9	15	-	TGTGCCAGCAGCGTAGCCCCCCAGGGAAACTATGGCTACACCTTC	CASSVAPQGNYGYTF
TRBJ2-5	-	TRBV18	15	-	TGTGCCAGCTCCCCCGTTGACGGCGGGCAAGAGACCCAGTACTTC	CASSPVDGGQETQYF
TRBJ1-2	TRBD1	TRBV7-9	16	-	TGTGCCAGCAGCTTAGGTACCAGGGGGCTTGAAGGTGGCTACACCTTC	CASSLGTRGLEGGYTF
TRBJ1-2	TRBD1	TRBV7-2	14	-	TGTGCCAGCAGCTTTGTGTCAGGGGGCTATGGCTACACCTTC	CASSFVSGGYGYTF
TRBJ2-7	TRBD2	TRBV11-2	16	-	TGTGCCAGCAGCTTAGTAACTAGCGGGGCGGTTTACGAGCAGTACTTC	CASSLVTSGAVYEQYF
TRBJ2-2	-	TRBV9	14	-	TGTGCCAGCAGCCCCCCTAGCTCCCGAGGGGAGCTGTTTTTT	CASSPPSSRGELFF
TRBJ2-3	TRBD2	TRBV28	13	once	TGTGCCAGCACTACTAGCGGGAGCCGGACGCAGTATTTT	CASTTSGSRTQYF
TRBJ2-5	-	TRBV6-6	14	-	TGTGCCAGCAGCAACGAGATCAGGGGCGAGACCCAGTACTTC	CASSNEIRGETQYF
TRBJ2-1	TRBD1	TRBV29-1	13	-	TGCAGCGTTGAAGGGGACAGGGCAAATGAGCAGTTCTTC	CSVEGDRANEQFF
TRBJ2-5	-	TRBV5-8	15	-	TGTGCCAGCAGCTCTTCGGGGGGCACCCGGGAGACCCAGTACTTC	CASSSSGGTRETQYF
TRBJ2-7	TRBD2	TRBV7-9	17	-	TGTGCCAGCAGCCCTAAGGGACTAGCGGGGGGGAGGGGCGAGCAGTACTTC	CASSPKGLAGGRGEQYF
TRBJ1-4	-	TRBV5-5	16	once	TGTGCCAGCAGCTTGGGACTCCGAGGGATGGATGAAAAACTGTTTTTT	CASSLGLRGMDEKLFF
TRBJ2-5	TRBD1	TRBV18	20	once	TGTGCCAGCTCACCACCGGGGAGCTGGGGTGTGACAGGGACGAAAGAGACCCAGTACTTC	CASSPPGSWGVTGTKETQYF